This record concerns one T cell receptor (beta chain) sequence. Being one base from a much bigger clone, this may be a read error. Three rounds of nested PCR, following a modified ARM-PCR protocol, produced the TCRbeta library. TCRdb processed the multiplex PCR reads anew with MiXCR; each CDR3 protein has one entry. This table holds roughly 70,000 distinct CDR3 sequences, about 80% found once. These data come from a study of tumor and adjacent non-tumor tissue in lung cancer. This sample's RNA came from whole unsorted tissue. Chemotherapy-naive patients with new lung cancer underwent thoracic surgery in China, August–late 2014. This CDR3 contains 14 residues. V lost 1 base and J 4 bases, leaving 9 bases between the germline ends.

The sequence was collected from a man aged 55-75 years with non-small cell lung cancer. V usage is TRBV12-3 or TRBV12-4 and J usage is TRBJ2-3; the D is unclear. The specimen sequenced was lung tumor tissue. The CDR3 here is CASSLVQDADTQYF. DNA of the CDR3: TGTGCCAGCAGTTTAGTCCAGGATGCAGATACGCAGTATTTT.